This T cell receptor (beta chain) was retrieved from a study of blood T cell repertoires in COVID-19 (TCRdb year 2020). A note on the overall study: Collaborator samples came from the United States, Italy and Spain and covered acute and convalescent phases of COVID-19. The prospective study material was composed of cDNA or gDNA derived from T cells, B-cell-depleted T cells, or PBMCs. Subjects who had been exposed to COVID-19, were actively infected with it, or had recovered from it provided the deeply sampled blood TCRbeta repertoires that made up the dataset. The repertoires were released in a freely available public database intended as a resource for research on the immune response to SARS-CoV-2. Samples were obtained from the ongoing ImmuneRACE study (first 160 participants) and from about 1,300 subjects provided by 6 global collaborators. Nearly every sample came with metadata listing a de-identified subject ID, COVID-19 status, age in years and sex. Where HLA class I and class II types were available, the types were taken from metadata supplied by the sample provider, not from assay-based typing. The paper as a whole reports these results and caveats: How much clinical and demographic metadata was included differed by source and by participant, and the metadata was provided uncurated.

One collaborating source in Seattle enrolled patients while the patients were actively infected and followed the patients over time throughout the course of disease. Whole blood was collected in K2EDTA tubes by collaborating institutions according to the institutions' own protocols. For TCRbeta analysis, collaborator samples were shipped as frozen whole blood, as isolated PBMCs, or as DNA extracted from either sample type. This clone came up a few times. It has no known antigen specificity. The input lacks base qualities; no much larger clone sits a single base away. TCRbeta CDR3 regions were amplified from genomic DNA using the immunoSEQ Assay, a bias-controlled multiplex PCR. Per the source publication's procedure: The number of nucleated cells in each sample was estimated by amplification of reference gene primers within the assay. Sequence reads were collapsed and filtered to measure the absolute abundance of every unique TCRbeta CDR3 rearrangement. For each sample, productive Simpson clonality was calculated as the square root of Simpson's diversity index across productive rearrangements. Held by TCRdb, this immuneACCESS table contains in-frame sequences only and omits some clones. Under half of the omission traces to an unresolved V gene where checked; the cause of the rest is unknown. V and J calls and clone size are as listed in that table; D and trimming were resolved from the DNA. This sample holds hundreds of thousands of clones; about 91% were observed only once. The ten largest make up roughly 6.7% of the sample.

The CDR3 spans 15 residues, from the cysteine through the phenylalanine. Only the CDR3 region is kept as DNA, spanning 45 bases read in frame from base 1. After removal of 5 bases from V and 7 bases from J, the junction retains 10 bases not matched to a gene. According to the germline V gene, CDR1 reads MDHEN and CDR2 reads SYDVKM. This sequence uses TRBV28 and TRBJ1-3, with 8 junctional bases fitting TRBD1. Specimen: peripheral blood. This receptor was identified in a young woman with COVID-19, enrolled during active disease. The DNA sequence is as follows: TGTGCCAGCAGTCCAAACAGGGGGAGAAGGAACACCATATATTTT. Translated, it reads CASSPNRGRRNTIYF. Full variable domain (CDR3 extended with the reference TRBV28 and TRBJ1-3 proteins): DVKVTQSSRYLVKRTGEKVFLECVQDMDHENMFWYRQDPGLGLRLIYFSYDVKMKEKGDIPEGYSVSREKKERFSLILESASTNQTSMYLCASSPNRGRRNTIYFGEGSWLTVV.